The clone carrying this T cell receptor (beta chain) was recorded only once. This entry belongs to a study of cytomegalovirus exposure and HLA in healthy donors. V lost 3 bases, J lost 7 bases, and 7 bases lay in between. The CDR3 extends over 12 amino acids. Germline lookup yields CDR1 MDHEN and CDR2 SYDVKM. The validation cohort, a group of around 120 subjects, included the donors and was separate from the approximately 700-subject first cohort. Clones were sequenced by immunoSEQ multiplex PCR, and TCRdb holds only the in-frame ones, with some missing. This sample carries over 60,000 clones, 85% to 95% of them seen once, and the ten largest clones take 3.3%.

This chain joins TRBV28 and TRBJ1-5; no definite D call. The clonotype was recovered from a man aged 18-30 years in good health and CMV-seronegative. The material sequenced was PBMCs. In nucleotides, the CDR3 is TGTGCCAGCAGTTTTAGTTTCCAGCCCCAGCATTTT. Residues: CASSFSFQPQHF. The whole variable domain, filled in from reference TRBV28 and TRBJ1-5, reads DVKVTQSSRYLVKRTGEKVFLECVQDMDHENMFWYRQDPGLGLRLIYFSYDVKMKEKGDIPEGYSVSREKKERFSLILESASTNQTSMYLCASSFSFQPQHFGDGTRLSIL.